A single sample gave rise to the 6 T cell receptor beta chains below, sequenced in a study of cytotoxic CD8 clonotypes in ibrutinib-treated CLL. This table comes from immunoSEQ multiplex PCR, and its TCRdb copy is limited to in-frame clones, with some not included. The table records about 130,000 clones, approximately 81% of them present only once. The specimen was PBMCs, collected after 24 months of ibrutinib treatment. These TCRs come from a human donor with chronic lymphocytic leukemia.

V gene TRBV6-6 combines with J gene TRBJ1-6; D gene ambiguous. V was trimmed by 5 bases and J by 6 bases, leaving 14 bases between them. The germline V gene has CDR1 MNHNY and CDR2 SVGAGI (reference sequence). The CDR3 length is 15 residues. The CDR3 nucleotides read TGTGCCAGCAGTCCCGTCGCCGGTGGTAATTCACCCCTCCACTTT. Protein sequence: CASSPVAGGNSPLHF.

The chain combines TRBV29-1 with TRBJ1-2, with D uncertain. Germline assignment: CDR1 SQVTM and CDR2 ANQGSEA. The CDR3 totals 13 residues. Trimming took off 2 bases at V and 7 bases at J, with 14 bases between the two ends. The CDR3 DNA reads as TGCAGCGTTGAAAAGGGTCCGGGCAGTGGCTACACCTTC. This codes for CSVEKGPGSGYTF.

V and J are TRBV7-2 and TRBJ2-5; possibly TRBD1 for D (6 bases). Germline V gene data show CDR1 as SGHTA and CDR2 as FQGNSA. Trimming removed 0 bases from V and 4 bases from J, with 12 bases in between. The CDR3 extends over 15 amino acids. CDR3 nucleotide sequence: TGTGCCAGCAGCTTAGCACCAGGGGCGGTAGAGACCCAGTACTTC. Translation: CASSLAPGAVETQYF.

This chain uses TRBV5-6 with TRBJ2-7; D is perhaps TRBD1 or TRBD2 (5 bases each). The germline V gene encodes CDR1 SGHDT and CDR2 YYEEEE. The CDR3 spans 13 residues. The V end was cut by 5 bases, the J end by 6 bases, with 15 bases between. The CDR3 here is CASRLTAAGEQYF. CDR3 nucleotide sequence: TGTGCCAGCAGGTTGACAGCGGCTGGCGAGCAGTACTTC.

The CDR3 nucleotides are TGTGCCTGGAGTATCGGACTAGCGGGATCGGAAGAGACCCAGTACTTC. Its protein product is CAWSIGLAGSEETQYF. The chain recombines TRBV30 with TRBJ2-5; TRBD2 matches 12 bases. This CDR3 spans 16 amino acids. The germline gives CDR1 GTSNPN, CDR2 SVGIG (reference sequence). With 2 bases clipped from V and 3 bases from J, the junction kept 7 bases outside the gene matches.

This rearrangement joins TRBV4-3 to TRBJ1-1, with 7 bases lining up with TRBD1. CDR3 length: 13 residues. With V trimmed by 4 bases and J by 6 bases, 5 bases remained unmatched. Germline V gene lookup returns CDR1 LGHNA and CDR2 YSLEER. The CDR3: CASSPFQGAEAFF. The CDR3 nucleotides are TGCGCCAGCAGCCCGTTTCAGGGGGCTGAAGCTTTCTTT.